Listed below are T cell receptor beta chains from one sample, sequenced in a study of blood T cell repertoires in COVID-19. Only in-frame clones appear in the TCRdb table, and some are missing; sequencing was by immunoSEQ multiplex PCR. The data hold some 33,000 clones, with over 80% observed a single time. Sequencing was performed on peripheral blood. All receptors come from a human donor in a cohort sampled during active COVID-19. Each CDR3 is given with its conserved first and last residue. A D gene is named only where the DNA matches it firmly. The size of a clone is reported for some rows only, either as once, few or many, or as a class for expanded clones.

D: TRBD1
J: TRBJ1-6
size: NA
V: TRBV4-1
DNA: TGCGCCAGCAGCCTGAGCGACAGGGGGCTAGGGAATTCACCCCTCCACTTT
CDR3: CASSLSDRGLGNSPLHF

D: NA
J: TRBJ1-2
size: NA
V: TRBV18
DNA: TGTGCCAGCTCACCCGGAGCTAACTATGGCTACACCTTC
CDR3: CASSPGANYGYTF

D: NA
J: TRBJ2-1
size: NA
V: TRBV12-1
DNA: TGTGCCAGCGGGTCAGGACTGAGAAATGAGCAGTTCTTC
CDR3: CASGSGLRNEQFF

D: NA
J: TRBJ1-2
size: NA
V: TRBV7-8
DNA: TGTGCCAGCAGCTTAGCGGCGGGGGACTATGGCTACACCTTC
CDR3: CASSLAAGDYGYTF

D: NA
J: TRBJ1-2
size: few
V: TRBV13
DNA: TGTGCCAGCAGCCCCCACGCCGCGGGGGAAGGCTACACCTTC
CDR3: CASSPHAAGEGYTF

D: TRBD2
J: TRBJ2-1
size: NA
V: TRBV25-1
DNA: TGTGCCAGCAGTGAGGGGATTTCCTGGACTAGCAATGAGCAGTTCTTC
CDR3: CASSEGISWTSNEQFF

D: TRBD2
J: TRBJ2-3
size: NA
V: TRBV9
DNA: TGTGCCAGCAGCGTGACTAGCGTAACTAGCACAGATACGCAGTATTTT
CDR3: CASSVTSVTSTDTQYF

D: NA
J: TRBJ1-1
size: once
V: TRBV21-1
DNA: TGTGCCAGCAGCGTGTATGGGACTGGGAACACTGAAGCTTTCTTT
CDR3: CASSVYGTGNTEAFF

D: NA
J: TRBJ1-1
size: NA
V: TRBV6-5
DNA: TGTGCCAGCAAGGGGGAGGGCACTGAAGCTTTCTTT
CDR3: CASKGEGTEAFF

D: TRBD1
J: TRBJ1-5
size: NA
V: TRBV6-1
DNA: TGTGCCAGCAGTGAATCCAGGGGGTCAAATCAGCCCCAGCATTTT
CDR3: CASSESRGSNQPQHF

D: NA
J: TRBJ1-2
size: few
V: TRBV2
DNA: TGTGCCAGCAGTGTGATGTTAGATAATGGCTACACCTTC
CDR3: CASSVMLDNGYTF

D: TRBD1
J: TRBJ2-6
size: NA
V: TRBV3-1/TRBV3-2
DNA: TGTGCCAGCAACAGGGGGCCAGCTGGGGCCAACGTCCTGACTTTC
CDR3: CASNRGPAGANVLTF

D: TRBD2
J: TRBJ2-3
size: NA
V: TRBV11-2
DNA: TGTGCCAGCAGCTCCCACCCTAGCGGGACTACCACAGATACGCAGTATTTT
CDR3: CASSSHPSGTTTDTQYF

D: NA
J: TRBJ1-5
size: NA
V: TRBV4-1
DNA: TGCGCCAGCAGCCAGGGCCTCTATCAGCCCCAGCATTTT
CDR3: CASSQGLYQPQHF

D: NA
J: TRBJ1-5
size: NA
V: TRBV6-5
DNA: TGTGCCAGCAGGCCGACAGAAGGGCCCCAGCATTTT
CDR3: CASRPTEGPQHF

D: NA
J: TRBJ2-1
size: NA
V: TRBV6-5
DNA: TGTGCCAGCAGTTACTCGGCCAGGGCATTTGAGCAGTTCTTC
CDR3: CASSYSARAFEQFF

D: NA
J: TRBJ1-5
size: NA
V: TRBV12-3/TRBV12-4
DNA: TGTGCCAGCGAGTTAAATAGCAATCAGCCCCAGCATTTT
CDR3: CASELNSNQPQHF

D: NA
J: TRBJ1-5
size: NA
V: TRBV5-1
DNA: TGCGCCAGCAGCGCACTAGATCAGCCCCAGCATTTT
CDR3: CASSALDQPQHF

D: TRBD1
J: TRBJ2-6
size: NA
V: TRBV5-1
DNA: TGCGCCAGCAGCACCTCACCCCAGGGGGTTGCCAACGTCCTGACTTTC
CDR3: CASSTSPQGVANVLTF

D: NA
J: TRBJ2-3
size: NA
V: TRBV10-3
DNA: TGTGCCATCAGTGGGGACACCACAGATACGCAGTATTTT
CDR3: CAISGDTTDTQYF

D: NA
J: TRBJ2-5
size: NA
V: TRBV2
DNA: TGTGCCAGCAGTGAAGGGACTCCCCCTGAGACCCAGTACTTC
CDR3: CASSEGTPPETQYF

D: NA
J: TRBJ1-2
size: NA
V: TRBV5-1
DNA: TGCGCCAGCAGCTTGGCAAGCGGGAGCTATGGCTACACCTTC
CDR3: CASSLASGSYGYTF

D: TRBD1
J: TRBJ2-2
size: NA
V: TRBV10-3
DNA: TGTGCCATCAGTGTGGCAGGGGGCCGGGGCGGGGAGCTGTTTTTT
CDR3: CAISVAGGRGGELFF

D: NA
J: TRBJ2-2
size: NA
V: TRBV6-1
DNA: TGTGCCAGCAGTGAAAAGGTGTCAGGGGTGGCCAGCGCCGGGGAGCTGTTTTTT
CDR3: CASSEKVSGVASAGELFF

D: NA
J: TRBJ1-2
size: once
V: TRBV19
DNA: TGTGCCAGTAGTGTAGTGACAGACTATGGCTACACCTTC
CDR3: CASSVVTDYGYTF

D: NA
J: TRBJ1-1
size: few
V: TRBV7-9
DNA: TGTGCCAGCAGCTTCGGGGAGACTGAAGCTTTCTTT
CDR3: CASSFGETEAFF

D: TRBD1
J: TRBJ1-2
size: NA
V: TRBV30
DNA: TGTGCCCACGAAGAGGGGGCGCGGGACTACACCTTC
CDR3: CAHEEGARDYTF

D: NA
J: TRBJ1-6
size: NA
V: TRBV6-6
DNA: TGTGCCAGCAGTTACTCAGAGGGTAATTCACCCCTCCACTTT
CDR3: CASSYSEGNSPLHF

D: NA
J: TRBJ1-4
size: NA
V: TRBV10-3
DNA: TGTGCCAGTAGACAGCCCGCAAATGAAAAACTGTTTTTT
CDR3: CASRQPANEKLFF

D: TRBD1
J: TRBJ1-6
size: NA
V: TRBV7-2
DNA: TGTGCCAGCGTATTGGACAGGGCTAATTCACCCCTCCACTTT
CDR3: CASVLDRANSPLHF

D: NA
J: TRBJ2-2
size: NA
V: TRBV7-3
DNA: TGTGCCAGCAGCTTGGCTCCAGCGAACACCGGGGAGCTGTTTTTT
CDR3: CASSLAPANTGELFF

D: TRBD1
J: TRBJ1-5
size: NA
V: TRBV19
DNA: TGTGCCAGCAGACTCAGACAGGGAAATCAGCCCCAGCATTTT
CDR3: CASRLRQGNQPQHF

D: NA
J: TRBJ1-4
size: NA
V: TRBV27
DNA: TGTGCCAGCAGTTTAACGCCCGTCCTAGAAAAACTGTTTTTT
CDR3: CASSLTPVLEKLFF

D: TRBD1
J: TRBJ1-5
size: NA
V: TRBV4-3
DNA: TGCGCCAGCAGCCAAATACAGGGGATTCAGCCCCAGCATTTT
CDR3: CASSQIQGIQPQHF

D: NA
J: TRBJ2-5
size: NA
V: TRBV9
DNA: TGTGCCAGCAGCATAGAGAGCGGGCTTGACGGAGAGACCCAGTACTTC
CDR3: CASSIESGLDGETQYF

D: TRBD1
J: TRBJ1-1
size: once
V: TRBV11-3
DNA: TGTGCCAGCAGCTTTACAGTGGGACAGAGGGGCACTGAAGCTTTCTTT
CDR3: CASSFTVGQRGTEAFF

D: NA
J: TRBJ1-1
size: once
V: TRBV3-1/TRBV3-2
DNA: TGTGCCAGCAGCCCGATTCCAGGGGAGAGCACTGAAGCTTTCTTT
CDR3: CASSPIPGESTEAFF

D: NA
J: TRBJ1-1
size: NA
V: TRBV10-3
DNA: TGTGCCATCAGTGGGGCCTCGGAAGCTTTCTTT
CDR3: CAISGASEAFF

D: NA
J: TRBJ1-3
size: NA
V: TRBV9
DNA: TGTGCCAGCAGCGTAGGTGGCCAAAAGTCCTCTGGAAACACCATATATTTT
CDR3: CASSVGGQKSSGNTIYF

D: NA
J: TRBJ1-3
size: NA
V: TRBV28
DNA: TGTGCCAGCAGCCCCCCGGCAGGGAGGTTTGAGGACACCATATATTTT
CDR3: CASSPPAGRFEDTIYF

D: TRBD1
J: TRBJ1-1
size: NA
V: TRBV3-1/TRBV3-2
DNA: TGTGCCAGCAGACGAGCGAACAGGGGGCGCGACACTGAAGCTTTCTTT
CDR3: CASRRANRGRDTEAFF

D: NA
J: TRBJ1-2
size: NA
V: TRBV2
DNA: TGTGCCAGCAGTTATACTGGTCCGGGGGGCTACACCTTC
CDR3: CASSYTGPGGYTF

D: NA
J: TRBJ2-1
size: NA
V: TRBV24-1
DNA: TGTGCCACCGGAGACATGAGACAGACCAATGAGCAGTTCTTC
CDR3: CATGDMRQTNEQFF

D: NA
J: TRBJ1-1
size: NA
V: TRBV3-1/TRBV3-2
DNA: TGTGCCAGCAGCCACCTGGGGGGGGAAGAAGCTTTCTTT
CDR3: CASSHLGGEEAFF

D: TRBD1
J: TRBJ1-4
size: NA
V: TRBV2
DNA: TGTGCCAGCAGTGCGGACAGGGGTTATGAAAAACTGTTTTTT
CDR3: CASSADRGYEKLFF

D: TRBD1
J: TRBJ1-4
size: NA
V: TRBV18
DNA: TGTGCCAGCTCATCGACAGGGGCTAATGAAAAACTGTTTTTT
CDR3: CASSSTGANEKLFF

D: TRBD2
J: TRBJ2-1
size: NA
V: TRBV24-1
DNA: TGTGCCACCAGTGATTTGAAGGAGCGAGCGGGGGGGCACGCCAATGAGCAGTTCTTC
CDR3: CATSDLKERAGGHANEQFF

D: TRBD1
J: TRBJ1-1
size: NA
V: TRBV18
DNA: TGTGCCAGCTCACCGGGACAGGGGAACACTGAAGCTTTCTTT
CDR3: CASSPGQGNTEAFF

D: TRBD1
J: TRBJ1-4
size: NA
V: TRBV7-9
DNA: TGTGCCAGCAGCTCCCTCGGACAGGGTAGGGGTAATGAAAAACTGTTTTTT
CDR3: CASSSLGQGRGNEKLFF

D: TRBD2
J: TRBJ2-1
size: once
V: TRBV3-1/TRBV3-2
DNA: TGTGCCAGCAGCCAAGATCTGGGAGGACTAGCCTGGGATGAGCAGTTCTTC
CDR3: CASSQDLGGLAWDEQFF

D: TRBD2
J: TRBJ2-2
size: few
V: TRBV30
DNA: TGTGCCTGGAATGGGAGGGGTACCGGGGAGCTGTTTTTT
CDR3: CAWNGRGTGELFF

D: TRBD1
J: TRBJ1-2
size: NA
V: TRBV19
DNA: TGTGCCAGTAATTTACCGGACAGGACATCACGGGGCTACACCTTC
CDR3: CASNLPDRTSRGYTF

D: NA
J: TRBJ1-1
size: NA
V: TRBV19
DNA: TGTGCCAGTTCACAATCCATTGGCACTGAAGCTTTCTTT
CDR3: CASSQSIGTEAFF

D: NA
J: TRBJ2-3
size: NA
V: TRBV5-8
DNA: TGTGCCAGCAGCTTGCGGGGGGCGTTTGCAGATACGCAGTATTTT
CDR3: CASSLRGAFADTQYF

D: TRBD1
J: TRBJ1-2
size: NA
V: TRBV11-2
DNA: TGTGCCAGCAGCTCTCAAACAGGGGGCCTTGGCTACACCTTC
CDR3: CASSSQTGGLGYTF